A selection of T cell receptor beta chains follows, all from one sample in a study of CD8+ T cells in alopecia areata. The data were produced by immunoSEQ multiplex PCR, yet TCRdb's version contains in-frame clones alone and is incomplete. This sample has fewer than 250,000 clones, with 45% to 75% found just once. Sequencing was performed on CD4+ T cells sorted from blood, taken at week 4, from a patient treated with tofacitinib. These receptors came from a human donor with alopecia areata. Each CDR3 is given with its conserved first and last residue. D genes are given only for firm matches. Some rows have no size entry. The others give once, few or many, or a class for an expanded clone.

abundance	d_gene	j_gene	v_gene	CDR3nt	CDR3aa
NA	NA	TRBJ2-1	TRBV5-1	TGCGCCAGCAGCTTGCTTCCTTCTAACAATGAGCAGTTCTTC	CASSLLPSNNEQFF
NA	TRBD2	TRBJ2-3	TRBV29-1	TGCAGCGTCCCGCTGAGCGGGAGGGCCGGTAATACGCAGTATTTT	CSVPLSGRAGNTQYF
few	NA	TRBJ2-2	TRBV7-8	TGTGCCAGCAGCTTGGGGGGAGATGGCGGGGAGCTGTTTTTT	CASSLGGDGGELFF
NA	NA	TRBJ1-1	TRBV30	TGTGCCTGGAGTGTTAACGCTGGGACTGAAGCTTTCTTT	CAWSVNAGTEAFF
few	NA	TRBJ2-1	TRBV5-5	TGTGCCAGCAGCTTGGGGGCTAACTCCTACAATGAGCAGTTCTTC	CASSLGANSYNEQFF
NA	NA	TRBJ2-6	TRBV30	TGTGCCTGGAGTGTTGGGGTCGGGGCCAACGTCCTGACTTTC	CAWSVGVGANVLTF
NA	TRBD2	TRBJ2-1	TRBV29-1	TGCAGCGCAATCCGGGACTACCAATACAATGAGCAGTTCTTC	CSAIRDYQYNEQFF
NA	TRBD1	TRBJ2-7	TRBV29-1	TGCAGCGCCTTGACAGGGGTCGCCTACGAGCAGTACTTC	CSALTGVAYEQYF
once	TRBD1	TRBJ2-5	TRBV5-1	TGCGCCAGCAGCTTCGGGACAGGGCTTCAAGAGACCCAGTACTTC	CASSFGTGLQETQYF
NA	TRBD2	TRBJ2-2	TRBV7-3	TGTGCCAGCAGCATCCGGACTAGCGGGAGTATGAGGGAGCTGTTTTTT	CASSIRTSGSMRELFF
NA	NA	TRBJ1-5	TRBV7-2	TGTGCCAGCAGCATAAGGTCGGGTGGGAGACAGCCCCAGCATTTT	CASSIRSGGRQPQHF
NA	NA	TRBJ2-6	TRBV30	TGTGCCTGGAGCCCCAAGGCGGGTTCTGGGGCCAACGTCCTGACTTTC	CAWSPKAGSGANVLTF
NA	TRBD1	TRBJ2-3	TRBV5-1	TGCGCCAGCAGCAACCGACAGGGGAGCACAGATACGCAGTATTTT	CASSNRQGSTDTQYF
few	NA	TRBJ2-5	TRBV29-1	TGCAGCGTTGGAGGGAAAGAGACCCAGTACTTC	CSVGGKETQYF
NA	TRBD1	TRBJ2-7	TRBV30	TGTGCCCTGACAGGGTCCTACGAGCAGTACTTC	CALTGSYEQYF
few	NA	TRBJ2-5	TRBV10-3	TGTGCCACCAGGTCCGGGGGCTCCCAAGAGACCCAGTACTTC	CATRSGGSQETQYF
NA	NA	TRBJ2-1	TRBV30	TGTGCCTGGATGAGTGCTGAGTACAATGAGCAGTTCTTC	CAWMSAEYNEQFF
NA	NA	TRBJ1-2	TRBV30	TGTGCCTGGATAAGGGGTTGGGCTGCTGCTAACTATGGCTACACCTTC	CAWIRGWAAANYGYTF
few	NA	TRBJ1-5	TRBV2	TGTGCCAGCAGTGCACAGCTCAATCAGCCCCAGCATTTT	CASSAQLNQPQHF
NA	TRBD2	TRBJ2-7	TRBV29-1	TGCAGCGTTCTCGGACTAGCGGGATCATTATACGAGCAGTACTTC	CSVLGLAGSLYEQYF
NA	NA	TRBJ1-1	TRBV29-1	TGCAGCGCTAGGACAGACATGAACACTGAAGCTTTCTTT	CSARTDMNTEAFF
NA	NA	TRBJ2-2	TRBV10-3	TGTGCCATCAGTGAGTCAGTAGGTGGCGGGGAGCTGTTTTTT	CAISESVGGGELFF
NA	NA	TRBJ2-5	TRBV2	TGTGCCAGCACCCCCGGTGGCGCCGTTATTTACTTC	CASTPGGAVIYF
NA	NA	TRBJ2-1	TRBV7-9	TGTGCCAGCAGCTTAGGAGGGGAAGGCCTCAATGAGCAGTTCTTC	CASSLGGEGLNEQFF
NA	NA	TRBJ2-1	TRBV29-1	TGCAGCGTTCGAAAGGCTATAAATGAGCAGTTCTTC	CSVRKAINEQFF
many	NA	TRBJ2-7	TRBV29-1	TGCAGCGTTGGGGACAGGGATTTAGCGGGATTGACCCGCGAGCAGTACTTC	CSVGDRDLAGLTREQYF
few	NA	TRBJ1-5	TRBV28	TGTGCCAGCAGTACCCCCGTAGGACAGAGCAATCAGCCCCAGCATTTT	CASSTPVGQSNQPQHF
NA	NA	TRBJ2-3	TRBV6-1	TGTGCCAGCGTTTATGGGGGGATTAGCACAGATACGCAGTATTTT	CASVYGGISTDTQYF
NA	NA	TRBJ1-5	TRBV30	TGTGCCTGGAGTTCATCCGGCAGGGGCCATCAGCCCCAGCATTTT	CAWSSSGRGHQPQHF
NA	NA	TRBJ1-1	TRBV18	TGTGCCAGCTCACCAAGGGGAAACACTGAAGCTTTCTTT	CASSPRGNTEAFF
NA	NA	TRBJ2-2	TRBV2	TGTGCCAGCACTCGGCAGTACACCGGGGAGCTGTTTTTT	CASTRQYTGELFF
NA	TRBD2	TRBJ2-1	TRBV29-1	TGCAGCGTGGGGACTAGCGAAGACAATGAGCAGTTCTTC	CSVGTSEDNEQFF
NA	NA	TRBJ2-1	TRBV7-8	TGTGCCAGCAGCTTAACACTAGCAAACAATGAGCAGTTCTTC	CASSLTLANNEQFF
NA	NA	TRBJ2-3	TRBV29-1	TGCAGCGTTGACAGCCTAGGCACAGATACGCAGTATTTT	CSVDSLGTDTQYF
once	TRBD2	TRBJ2-7	TRBV25-1	TGTGCCAGCAGTCTAGCGGGCAGATCCTACGAGCAGTACTTC	CASSLAGRSYEQYF
NA	NA	TRBJ2-7	TRBV7-9	TGTGCCAGCAGCTCCTGGGCCGAGCAGTACTTC	CASSSWAEQYF
NA	TRBD2	TRBJ2-3	TRBV5-1	TGCGCCAGCAGCATAAATAGCGGGAGTGTGTTAGATACGCAGTATTTT	CASSINSGSVLDTQYF
NA	TRBD1	TRBJ1-1	TRBV5-4	TGTGCCAGCAGCGTACCTGACAGGGGAGCTTTCTTT	CASSVPDRGAFF
NA	NA	TRBJ2-2	TRBV29-1	TGCAGCGTTGAGACGGCCGACGGGGAGCTGTTTTTT	CSVETADGELFF
once	NA	TRBJ2-1	TRBV5-1	TGCGCCAGCAGCCCTCCACAGGCTTCCGGCAATGAGCAGTTCTTC	CASSPPQASGNEQFF
NA	TRBD1	TRBJ1-1	TRBV27	TGTGCCAGCAGTACCCCGACAGGGACAATGAACACTGAAGCTTTCTTT	CASSTPTGTMNTEAFF
NA	NA	TRBJ1-2	TRBV5-4	TGTGCCAGCAGCTTAACCTTGGACGGTTATGGCTACACCTTC	CASSLTLDGYGYTF
NA	NA	TRBJ1-2	TRBV18	TGTGCCAGCTCACCTTCCGGACTCAACTATGGCTACACCTTC	CASSPSGLNYGYTF
NA	NA	TRBJ1-4	TRBV6-5	TGTGCCAGCAGCAACATGTGGGGGTCTGAAAAACTGTTTTTT	CASSNMWGSEKLFF
NA	TRBD1	TRBJ2-6	TRBV19	TGTGCCAGTCTCGAGGGGGCACCTGGGGCCAACGTCCTGACTTTC	CASLEGAPGANVLTF
NA	TRBD2	TRBJ2-1	TRBV29-1	TGCAGCGTTGATTTAGCGGGAGAAGGGCAGTTCTTC	CSVDLAGEGQFF
few	TRBD1	TRBJ2-7	TRBV9	TGTGCCAGCAGCGTAGCCCCAACAAACGACAGGGGGCTAGGGGAGCAGTACTTC	CASSVAPTNDRGLGEQYF
NA	NA	TRBJ1-5	TRBV28	TGTGCCAGCAGTTTAACCAGGTCCAATCAGCCCCAGCATTTT	CASSLTRSNQPQHF
few	TRBD1	TRBJ1-5	TRBV2	TGTGCCAGCAGTTTCCGACAGGGGGGCAATCAGCCCCAGCATTTT	CASSFRQGGNQPQHF
once	NA	TRBJ2-7	TRBV29-1	TGCAGCGCACAGGGTCCTTCGAACGAGCAGTACTTC	CSAQGPSNEQYF
NA	NA	TRBJ1-2	TRBV29-1	TGCAGCGTTGAAACAGGGTATGGCTACACCTTC	CSVETGYGYTF
NA	TRBD2	TRBJ2-1	TRBV5-1	TGCGCCAGCAGTGATCCTGCGGGAGAGCGGAATGAGCAGTTCTTC	CASSDPAGERNEQFF
NA	NA	TRBJ2-7	TRBV28	TGTGCCAGCAGTCACAGGGACGGGTACGAGCAGTACTTC	CASSHRDGYEQYF
few	NA	TRBJ2-4	TRBV18	TGTGCCAGCTCACCACCCGGGGTCGGTGGCATTCAGTACTTC	CASSPPGVGGIQYF
NA	TRBD1	TRBJ2-1	TRBV29-1	TGCAGCGTTGAAAGAGGGACAGGGTCCAATGAGCAGTTCTTC	CSVERGTGSNEQFF
NA	TRBD2	TRBJ2-3	TRBV29-1	TGCAGCGTTGCGGGACTAGCGGGAGGGCCGGATACGCAGTATTTT	CSVAGLAGGPDTQYF
few	NA	TRBJ1-4	TRBV28	TGTGCCAGCACCTCGAATGAAAAACTGTTTTTT	CASTSNEKLFF
NA	NA	TRBJ2-7	TRBV2	TGTGCCAGCAGTGAAAAACCGACAATTTTCGAGCAGTACTTC	CASSEKPTIFEQYF
NA	TRBD2	TRBJ2-1	TRBV7-2	TGTGCCAGCAGCACCCGACTAGCGGGGTTGGAGCAGTTCTTC	CASSTRLAGLEQFF